These 11 T cell receptor beta chains were sequenced from one sample in a study of vaccination and CD4 T cells after COVID-19 (dated by TCRdb to between 2021 and 2022). The treatment or condition label of this sample denotes: approximately 10-day PBMC culture with coronavirus spike peptide pools or control peptides (ViraFEST assay). The antigens for these receptors are not known. The library was prepared using PCR. The sequencing machine was an Illumina iSeq 100. DNA from cultured CD4+ T cells underwent TCR sequencing with the Oncomine TCR Beta short-read assay at the Johns Hopkins FTIC core. In-frame beta chains were kept once TCRdb had trimmed the public reads at Q25 with fastp and called clones with MiXCR. CDR3 protein duplicates are merged, each entry listing the most common genes and DNA. This sample comprises around 21,000 distinct CDR3 sequences, roughly three fifths of them detected only once. The top ten hold approximately 9% of the sample.

The specimen comprised CD4+ T cells from blood, cultured in vitro, sampled after SARS-CoV-2 vaccination. These receptors were collected from a human donor who had recovered from COVID-19.

This sequence joins TRBV12-3 or TRBV12-4 and TRBJ1-5; D gene uncertain. There are 12 residues in the CDR3. V shed 2 bases and J shed 9 bases, with 8 bases lying between them. CDR3: CASSLSSGPQHF. The CDR3 nucleotides read TGTGCCAGCAGTTTATCGTCCGGGCCCCAGCATTTT.

This chain uses TRBV6-1 with TRBJ1-6; the match to TRBD1 covers 10 bases. Germline V gene sequence: CDR1 MNHNS, CDR2 SASEGT. This CDR3 has 17 amino acids. The V gene end was trimmed by 5 bases and the J gene end by 8 bases; junction bases not matched to a gene: 12. Here the CDR3 DNA reads TGTGCCAGCAGTCGAAAACTAGACAGGGGGCAAGATTCACCCCTCCACTTT. Encoded protein: CASSRKLDRGQDSPLHF.

This clonotype appeared a few times. The chain combines TRBV27 with TRBJ2-2; weak D call: TRBD2 (5 bases). Germline V gives CDR1 MNHEY, CDR2 SMNVEV (reference sequence). CDR3 length: 13 amino acids. Trimming shortened V by 9 bases and J by 4 bases, and 12 bases separated the two germline ends. The CDR3, as DNA: TGTGCCAGAGGAGGTAAAGGCACCGGGGAGCTGTTTTTT. This sequence encodes CARGGKGTGELFF.

This clonotype came up a few times. The chain joins TRBV19 to TRBJ1-6, with 10 bases identical to TRBD1. The V gene end was trimmed by 6 bases and the J gene end by 5 bases; junction bases not matched to a gene: 10. The CDR3 has 17 residues. Germline V gene lookup returns CDR1 LNHDA and CDR2 SQIVND (reference sequence). The CDR3 DNA reads as TGTGCCAGTAGCCGTACCCCGGGACAGGGGAATAATTCACCCCTCCACTTT. It specifies CASSRTPGQGNNSPLHF.

There are a few counts of this clonotype. The V call is TRBV7-9, the J call TRBJ2-5, with D maybe TRBD1 (5 bases). Germline V gives CDR1 SEHNR, CDR2 FQNEAQ (reference sequence). The length of the CDR3 is 13 residues. V gave up 5 bases and J gave up 7 bases, with 14 bases separating them. CDR3 DNA sequence: TGTGCCAGCAGCGTAGACAGTTCGGGGACCCAGTACTTC. This codes for CASSVDSSGTQYF.

The CDR3 bases are TGCAGTGCTAGTGTGGACAGGGGTGAATATAGCAATCAGCCCCAGCATTTT. Its protein is CSASVDRGEYSNQPQHF. This chain connects TRBV20-1 to TRBJ1-5; the match to TRBD1 covers 9 bases. CDR1 DFQATT and CDR2 SNEGSKA come from the germline V gene (reference sequence). The V gene end was trimmed by 3 bases and the J gene end by 0 bases; junction bases not matched to a gene: 9. The CDR3 extends over 17 amino acids.

Note on this clonotype: An end of the junction differs from the germline gene, which may be a read error. The rearrangement joins TRBV27 to TRBJ1-1; D remains ambiguous. The CDR3 is 14 residues long. Per germline, CDR1 MNHEY and CDR2 SMNVEV (reference sequence). CDR3 region: CACSMSRHNTEAFF. Written as DNA, the CDR3 is TGTGCCTGCAGTATGAGCCGACATAACACTGAAGCTTTCTTT.

The V and J genes are TRBV28 and TRBJ2-3; D gene unclear. The germline V and J ends were trimmed by 3 bases and 2 bases, with 6 bases remaining between them. CDR3 length: 13 amino acids. CDR1 MDHEN and CDR2 SYDVKM come from the germline V gene. The CDR3 protein is CASSFAATDTQYF. CDR3 sequence (DNA): TGTGCCAGCAGTTTTGCAGCCACAGATACGCAGTATTTT.

This clonotype was seen a few times. The chain combines TRBV5-5 with TRBJ1-5; D perhaps matches TRBD1 (6 bases). This CDR3 comprises 16 residues. Between the trimmed V and J ends, which lost 3 bases and 0 bases, there was a span of 13 bases. Germline lookup yields CDR1 SGHKS and CDR2 YYEKEE (reference sequence). CDR3 in amino acids: CASSYLQGSSNQPQHF. For the CDR3, the DNA is TGTGCCAGCAGCTACCTACAGGGAAGTAGCAATCAGCCCCAGCATTTT.

CDR3 sequence reads: CASSYDSNYGYTF. As DNA, the CDR3 is TGTGCCAGCAGCTATGACAGTAACTATGGCTACACCTTC. J is TRBJ1-2 and V is TRBV6-2 or TRBV6-3; perhaps TRBD1 as D (5 bases). Trimming took off 6 bases at V and 1 base at J, with 9 bases between the two ends. The CDR3 runs to 13 residues. Germline V gives CDR1 MNHEY, CDR2 SVGEGT.

The chain combines TRBV20-1 with TRBJ1-4; maybe TRBD1 (6 bases). V was shortened by 6 bases and J by 3 bases, with 11 bases between the two germline ends. The length of the CDR3 is 13 residues. The germline V gene has CDR1 DFQATT and CDR2 SNEGSKA (reference sequence). In nucleotides, the CDR3 is TGCAGTGCCTCTCCAGGGGCTAATGAAAAACTGTTTTTT. This translates into CSASPGANEKLFF.